This TCR beta chain was documented in a study of siplizumab effects on memory and regulatory T cells. General study points: Alloreactive clones mapping to unstimulated subsets formed only a minor fraction. The naive T cell population seemed more diverse than memory cells and seemed a major contributor to the alloresponse. Researchers did not confirm the suppressive function of proliferating Tregs from siplizumab cultures.

CDR1 is SNHLY, CDR2 FYNNEI, per germline. The CDR3 loop spans 13 amino acids. V was trimmed by 6 bases and J by 7 bases, leaving 16 bases between them. Per sample, the assay covered approximately 94,000 TCR templates. Libraries were prepared by immunoSEQ multiplex PCR; TCRdb keeps only in-frame clonotypes and omits some of them. The data hold approximately 92,000 clones, with just under 95% observed a single time. As regards this clone: Its antigen is still unknown.

Sequenced input: non-Treg CD4+ T cells sorted from blood. The receptor's source is a human donor in good health. The chain has TRBV2 and TRBJ2-7; D remains ambiguous. CDR3 in amino acids: CASRETGPSEQYF. The CDR3 DNA reads TGTGCCAGCAGGGAGACCGGGCCGAGTGAGCAGTACTTC.